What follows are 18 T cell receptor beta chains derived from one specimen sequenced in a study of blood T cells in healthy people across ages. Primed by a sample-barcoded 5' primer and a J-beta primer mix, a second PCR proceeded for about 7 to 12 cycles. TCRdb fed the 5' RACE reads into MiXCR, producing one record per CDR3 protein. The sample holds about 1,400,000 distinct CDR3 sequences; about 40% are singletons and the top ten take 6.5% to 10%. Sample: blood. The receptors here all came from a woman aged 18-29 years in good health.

The DNA of the CDR3 is TGTGCCAGCACACCGCAGCTTAGTATGGGTGGGCAGTTCTTC. Translation gives CASTPQLSMGGQFF. V gene TRBV7-2 combines with J gene TRBJ2-1, with D unclear. CDR3 size: 14 residues. CDR1 and CDR2 from the germline V gene are SGHTA and FQGNSA. V was pared by 7 bases and J by 12 bases, with 22 bases between.

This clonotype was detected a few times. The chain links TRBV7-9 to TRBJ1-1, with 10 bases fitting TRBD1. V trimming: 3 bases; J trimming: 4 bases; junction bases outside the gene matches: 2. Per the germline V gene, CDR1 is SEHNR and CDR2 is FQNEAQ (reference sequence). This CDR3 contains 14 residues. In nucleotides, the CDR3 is TGTGCCAGCAGCTTGGGACAGGGGCCCACTGAAGCTTTCTTT. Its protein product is CASSLGQGPTEAFF.

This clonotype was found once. The chain's CDR3 is CASSWRLARDNEQYF. CDR3 DNA sequence: TGCGCCAGCAGCTGGAGACTAGCCCGGGACAATGAGCAGTACTTC. This chain uses TRBV5-1 with TRBJ2-7, with D tentatively TRBD2 (7 bases). The CDR3 has 15 amino acids. V lost 3 bases to trimming and J lost 7 bases, with 20 bases between them. Per the germline V gene, CDR1 is SGHRS and CDR2 is YFSETQ.

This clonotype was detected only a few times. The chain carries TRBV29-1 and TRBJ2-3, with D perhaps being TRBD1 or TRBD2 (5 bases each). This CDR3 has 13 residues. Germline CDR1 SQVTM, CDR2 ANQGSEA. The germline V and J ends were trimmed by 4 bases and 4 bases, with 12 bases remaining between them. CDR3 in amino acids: CSVVEGPADTQYF. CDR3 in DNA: TGCAGCGTTGTAGAGGGGCCTGCAGATACGCAGTATTTT.

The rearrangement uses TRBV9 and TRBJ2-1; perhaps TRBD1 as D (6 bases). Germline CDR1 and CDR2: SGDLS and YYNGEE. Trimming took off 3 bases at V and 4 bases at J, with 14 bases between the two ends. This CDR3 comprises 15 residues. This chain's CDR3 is CASSAGQPNYNEQFF. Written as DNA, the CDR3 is TGTGCCAGCAGCGCCGGACAGCCCAATTACAATGAGCAGTTCTTC.

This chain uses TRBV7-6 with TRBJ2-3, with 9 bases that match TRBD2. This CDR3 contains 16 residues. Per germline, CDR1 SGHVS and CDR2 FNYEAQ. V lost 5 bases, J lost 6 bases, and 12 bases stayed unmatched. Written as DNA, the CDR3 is TGTGCCAGCAGCAAATCCCCCAGCGGGGGGTGGGATACGCAGTATTTT. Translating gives CASSKSPSGGWDTQYF.

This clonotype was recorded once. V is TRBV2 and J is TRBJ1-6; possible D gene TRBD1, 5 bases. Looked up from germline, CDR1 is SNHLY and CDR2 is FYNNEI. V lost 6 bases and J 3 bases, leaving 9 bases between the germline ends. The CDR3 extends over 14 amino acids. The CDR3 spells CASSWDGYNSPLHF. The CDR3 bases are TGTGCCAGCAGCTGGGACGGCTATAATTCACCCCTCCACTTT.

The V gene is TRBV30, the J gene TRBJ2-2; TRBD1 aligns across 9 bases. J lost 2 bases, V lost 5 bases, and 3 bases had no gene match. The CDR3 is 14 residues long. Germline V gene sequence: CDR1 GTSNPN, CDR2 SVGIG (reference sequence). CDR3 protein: CAWGTGLNTGELFF. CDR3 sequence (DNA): TGTGCCTGGGGGACAGGGTTAAACACCGGGGAGCTGTTTTTT.

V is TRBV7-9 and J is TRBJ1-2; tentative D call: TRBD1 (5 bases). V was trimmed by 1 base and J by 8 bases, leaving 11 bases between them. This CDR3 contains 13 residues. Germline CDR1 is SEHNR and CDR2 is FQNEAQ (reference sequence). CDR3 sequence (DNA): TGTGCCAGCAGCTTAGGGGCAGGGCAAGGCTACACCTTC. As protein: CASSLGAGQGYTF. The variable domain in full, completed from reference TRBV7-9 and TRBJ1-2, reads DTGVSQNPRHKITKRGQNVTFRCDPISEHNRLYWYRQTLGQGPEFLTYFQNEAQLEKSRLLSDRFSAERPKGSFSTLEIQRTEQGDSAMYLCASSLGAGQGYTFGSGTRLTVV.

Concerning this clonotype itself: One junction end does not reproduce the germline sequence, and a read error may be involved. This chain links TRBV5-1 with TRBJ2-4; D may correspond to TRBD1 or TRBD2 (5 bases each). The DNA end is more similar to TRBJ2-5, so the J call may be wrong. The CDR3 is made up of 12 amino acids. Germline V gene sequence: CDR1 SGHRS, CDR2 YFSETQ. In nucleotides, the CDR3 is TGCGCCAGCGGCTTTGGGGGAGAGACCCAGTACTTC. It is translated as CASGFGGETQYF.

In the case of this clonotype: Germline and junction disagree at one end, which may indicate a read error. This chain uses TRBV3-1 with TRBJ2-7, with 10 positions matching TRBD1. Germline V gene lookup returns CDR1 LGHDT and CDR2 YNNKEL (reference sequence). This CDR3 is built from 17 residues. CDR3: CASSQHPEGTGVYEQYF. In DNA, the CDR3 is TGTGCCAGCAGCCAACATCCCGAGGGGACAGGGGTCTACGAGCAGTACTTT.

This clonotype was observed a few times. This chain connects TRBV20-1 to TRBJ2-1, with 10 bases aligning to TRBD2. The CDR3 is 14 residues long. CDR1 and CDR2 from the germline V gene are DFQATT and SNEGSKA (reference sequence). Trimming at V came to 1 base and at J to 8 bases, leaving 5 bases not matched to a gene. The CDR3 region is CSARASSGRDEQFF. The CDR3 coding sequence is TGCAGTGCTAGAGCTTCGAGCGGGAGGGATGAGCAGTTCTTC.

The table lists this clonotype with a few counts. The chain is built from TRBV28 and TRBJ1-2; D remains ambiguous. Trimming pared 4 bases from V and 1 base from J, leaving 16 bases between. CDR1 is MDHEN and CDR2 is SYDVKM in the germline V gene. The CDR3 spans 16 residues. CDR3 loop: CASSSNPGPINYGYTF. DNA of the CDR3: TGTGCCAGCAGTTCAAACCCAGGACCCATTAACTATGGCTACACCTTC.

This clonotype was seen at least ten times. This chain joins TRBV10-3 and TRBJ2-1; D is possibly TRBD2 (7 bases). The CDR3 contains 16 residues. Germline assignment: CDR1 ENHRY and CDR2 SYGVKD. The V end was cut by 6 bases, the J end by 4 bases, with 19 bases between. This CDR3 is CAIRAGGGGAYNEQFF. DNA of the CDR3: TGTGCCATCAGGGCTGGGGGCGGGGGCGCTTACAATGAGCAGTTCTTC.

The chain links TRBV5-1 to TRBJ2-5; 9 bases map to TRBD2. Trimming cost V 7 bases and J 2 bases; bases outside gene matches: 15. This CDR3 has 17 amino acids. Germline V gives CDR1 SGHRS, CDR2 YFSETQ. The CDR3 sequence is CASDRGLASGVQETQYF. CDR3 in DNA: TGCGCCAGCGATCGAGGGCTGGCTAGCGGGGTGCAAGAGACCCAGTACTTC. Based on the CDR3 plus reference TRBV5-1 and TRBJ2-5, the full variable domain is KAGVTQTPRYLIKTRGQQVTLSCSPISGHRSVSWYQQTPGQGLQFLFEYFSETQRNKGNFPGRFSGRQFSNSRSEMNVSTLELGDSALYLCASDRGLASGVQETQYFGPGTRLLVL.

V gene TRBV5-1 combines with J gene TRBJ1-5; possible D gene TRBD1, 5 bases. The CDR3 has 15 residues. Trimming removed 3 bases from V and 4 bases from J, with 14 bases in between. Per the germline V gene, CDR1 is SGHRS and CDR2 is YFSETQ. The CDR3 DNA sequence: TGCGCCAGCAGCTGGGTTGGGGGGGTAAATCAGCCCCAGCATTTT. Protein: CASSWVGGVNQPQHF.

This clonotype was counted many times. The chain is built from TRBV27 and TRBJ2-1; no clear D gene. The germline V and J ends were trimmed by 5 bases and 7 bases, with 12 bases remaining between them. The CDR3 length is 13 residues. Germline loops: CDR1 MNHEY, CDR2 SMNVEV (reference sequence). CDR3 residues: CASSVRLLNEQFF. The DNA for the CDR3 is TGTGCCAGCAGTGTTAGACTTTTAAATGAGCAGTTCTTC.

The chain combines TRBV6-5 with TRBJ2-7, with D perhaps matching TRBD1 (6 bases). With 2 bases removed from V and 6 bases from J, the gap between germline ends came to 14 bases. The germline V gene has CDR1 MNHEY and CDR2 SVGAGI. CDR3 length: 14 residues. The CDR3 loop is CASSYAQGGTEQYF. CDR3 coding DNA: TGTGCCAGCAGTTACGCACAGGGTGGCACCGAGCAGTACTTC.